The rows below give T cell receptor beta chains drawn from one sample of a study of T cell responses to AZD1222 COVID-19 vaccine. Measured with immunoSEQ multiplex PCR; TCRdb has only the in-frame clones, and not every one. In the table there are 130,000 or so clones, around 84% of which are singletons. The sequencing here drew on peripheral blood, taken on day 0 of AZD1222 vaccination. These receptors all stem from an adult in good health. Each CDR3 is given with its conserved first and last residue. A D gene is named only where the DNA matches it firmly. Clone size is shown for a subset of rows, as once, few, many or a class of expanded clone.

J gene	V gene	D gene	clone size	CDR3 protein	CDR3 DNA
TRBJ1-2	TRBV7-2	.	.	CASSLVSGNGYTF	TGTGCCAGCAGCTTAGTATCTGGCAATGGCTACACCTTC
TRBJ1-1	TRBV24-1	.	.	CATSDGAGTEAFF	TGTGCCACCAGTGATGGGGCAGGCACTGAAGCTTTCTTT
TRBJ1-1	TRBV9	.	.	CASSPQGREAFF	TGTGCCAGCAGCCCTCAGGGGAGAGAAGCTTTCTTT
TRBJ1-1	TRBV28	.	.	CASSLASRDHTEAFF	TGTGCCAGCAGTTTAGCCTCACGGGACCACACTGAAGCTTTCTTT
TRBJ1-5	TRBV6-5	TRBD1	.	CASSNRGLGQPQHF	TGTGCCAGCAGTAACAGGGGGCTCGGTCAGCCCCAGCATTTT
TRBJ1-5	TRBV28	.	.	CASSLPLSNQPQHF	TGTGCCAGCAGTTTACCTTTAAGCAATCAGCCCCAGCATTTT
TRBJ2-6	TRBV5-1	.	.	CASSPGAISGANVLTF	TGCGCCAGCAGCCCGGGGGCCATCTCTGGGGCCAACGTCCTGACTTTC
TRBJ2-1	TRBV13	TRBD1	few	CASSLYRGEGNEQFF	TGTGCCAGCAGCCTATACAGGGGAGAGGGGAATGAGCAGTTCTTC
TRBJ2-3	TRBV27	TRBD2	.	CASSPPGLAKDTQYF	TGTGCCAGCAGTCCCCCGGGACTAGCGAAAGATACGCAGTATTTT
TRBJ1-6	TRBV27	.	.	CASSLQGLVSPLHF	TGTGCCAGCAGTTTACAGGGGTTGGTTTCACCCCTCCACTTT
TRBJ2-7	TRBV24-1	TRBD1	.	CATSDSDRGVSEQYF	TGTGCCACCAGTGATTCGGACAGGGGGGTCTCCGAGCAGTACTTC
TRBJ1-5	TRBV9	.	.	CASSSEGNQPQHF	TGTGCCAGCAGCTCCGAGGGGAATCAGCCCCAGCATTTT
TRBJ1-2	TRBV7-9	.	.	CASSHNKETVYGYTF	TGTGCCAGCAGCCATAACAAAGAGACAGTTTATGGCTACACCTTC
TRBJ2-7	TRBV27	.	few	CASRRTTLRPDEQYF	TGTGCCAGCAGGAGGACTACCCTACGTCCCGACGAGCAGTACTTC
TRBJ1-2	TRBV7-2	.	.	CASSPPGVNYGYTF	TGTGCCAGCAGCCCCCCGGGAGTCAACTATGGCTACACCTTC
TRBJ2-7	TRBV11-3	TRBD2	.	CASSLDMSGATYEQYF	TGTGCCAGCAGCTTAGACATGAGCGGGGCCACCTACGAGCAGTACTTC
TRBJ2-6	TRBV2	.	once	CASTLSSGANVLTF	TGTGCCAGCACCCTCAGCTCTGGGGCCAACGTCCTGACTTTC
TRBJ2-1	TRBV6-2/TRBV6-3	TRBD1	.	CASSGTGGLNNEQFF	TGTGCCAGCAGTGGGACAGGGGGCCTTAACAATGAGCAGTTCTTC
TRBJ1-1	TRBV12-3/TRBV12-4	.	.	CASSLGAAYEAFF	TGTGCCAGCAGTTTAGGAGCAGCCTATGAAGCTTTCTTT
TRBJ1-2	TRBV10-2	.	.	CASVGANYGYTF	TGCGCCTCGGTCGGTGCTAACTATGGCTACACCTTC
TRBJ1-1	TRBV5-1	.	.	CASSDGVGNTEAFF	TGCGCCAGCAGTGACGGGGTCGGGAACACTGAAGCTTTCTTT
TRBJ2-7	TRBV12-3/TRBV12-4	TRBD2	.	CASSPSGGEQYF	TGTGCCAGCAGTCCTAGCGGGGGCGAGCAGTACTTC
TRBJ1-1	TRBV28	.	.	CASSFSGIEAFF	TGTGCCAGCAGTTTCTCAGGAATTGAAGCTTTCTTT
TRBJ1-5	TRBV28	.	.	CASGRVGQPQHF	TGTGCCAGCGGAAGGGTGGGGCAGCCCCAGCATTTT
TRBJ2-5	TRBV10-3	.	few	CAISDGVAASETQYF	TGTGCCATCAGTGATGGGGTAGCGGCCAGTGAGACCCAGTACTTC
TRBJ1-1	TRBV18	.	few	CASSLTDLAGAMGTEAFF	TGTGCCAGCTCCCTCACGGATCTCGCAGGGGCGATGGGCACTGAAGCTTTCTTT
TRBJ1-5	TRBV6-5	.	once	CAVGLGGAQHF	TGTGCCGTGGGCCTAGGAGGGGCCCAGCATTTT
TRBJ1-1	TRBV30	TRBD1	.	CAWNPGGRTEAFF	TGTGCCTGGAATCCAGGGGGCCGAACTGAAGCTTTCTTT
TRBJ2-7	TRBV6-5	TRBD1	.	CASSYSFRTGISEQYF	TGTGCCAGCAGTTACTCGTTCCGGACAGGGATCTCCGAGCAGTACTTC
TRBJ1-1	TRBV4-3	.	.	CASSQGGRAYMNTEAFF	TGCGCCAGCAGCCAAGGGGGCAGGGCTTACATGAACACTGAAGCTTTCTTT
TRBJ2-7	TRBV27	TRBD1	.	CASSSTGVTQPQYF	TGTGCCAGCAGTTCTACAGGGGTTACTCAACCTCAGTACTTC
TRBJ2-7	TRBV10-2	TRBD1	.	CASSGRDRDEQYF	TGCGCCAGCAGTGGCCGGGACAGAGACGAGCAGTACTTC
TRBJ2-7	TRBV5-1	.	.	CASSLRGARGEQYF	TGCGCCAGCAGCTTGAGGGGGGCAAGAGGGGAGCAGTACTTC
TRBJ2-7	TRBV5-4	.	.	CASSFRGASYEQYF	TGTGCCAGCAGCTTCAGGGGCGCAAGCTACGAGCAGTACTTC
TRBJ2-1	TRBV6-5	TRBD2	.	CARPTPGTSYDEQFF	TGTGCCAGGCCGACCCCCGGGACTAGCTACGATGAGCAGTTCTTC
TRBJ1-1	TRBV29-1	TRBD1	few	CSVGPDRENTEAFF	TGCAGCGTTGGGCCGGACAGGGAGAACACTGAAGCTTTCTTT
TRBJ1-6	TRBV6-1	TRBD1	.	CASTYRTGGNSPLHF	TGTGCCAGCACCTACCGGACAGGGGGTAATTCACCCCTCCACTTT
TRBJ1-2	TRBV11-2	.	.	CASSTYAGALGYTF	TGTGCCAGCAGCACCTATGCAGGGGCGCTTGGCTACACCTTC
TRBJ1-6	TRBV7-9	TRBD1	.	CASSLDRGNSPLHF	TGTGCCAGCAGCTTAGACAGGGGGAATTCACCCCTCCACTTT
TRBJ1-1	TRBV28	.	.	CASSLSTQPRVEAFF	TGTGCCAGCAGTTTATCCACACAACCCCGAGTAGAAGCTTTCTTT
TRBJ1-5	TRBV7-2	TRBD1	.	CASSEQGTGDQPQHF	TGTGCCAGCAGCGAACAGGGGACGGGAGACCAGCCCCAGCATTTT
TRBJ1-2	TRBV5-8	.	.	CASSLKGQGISYGYTF	TGTGCCAGCAGCTTAAAGGGTCAGGGAATTAGCTATGGCTACACCTTC
TRBJ1-4	TRBV10-3	.	.	CAISESGRGRSGEKLFF	TGTGCCATCAGTGAGTCGGGGCGGGGGCGCTCGGGTGAAAAACTGTTTTTT
TRBJ2-2	TRBV12-3/TRBV12-4	.	once	CASSFLPGELFF	TGTGCCAGCAGTTTCTTGCCCGGGGAGCTGTTTTTT
TRBJ1-1	TRBV5-4	.	once	CASSLQGMGEAFF	TGTGCCAGCAGCTTGCAGGGAATGGGTGAAGCTTTCTTT
TRBJ2-3	TRBV3-1/TRBV3-2	.	.	CASSPLGSGGTQYF	TGTGCCAGCAGCCCCCTAGGGAGCGGAGGTACGCAGTATTTT
TRBJ2-1	TRBV5-6	.	.	CASSLEAPGQFF	TGTGCCAGCAGCTTGGAAGCTCCGGGGCAGTTCTTC
TRBJ2-7	TRBV11-2	TRBD1	.	CASSFGTGGLEQYF	TGTGCCAGCAGCTTTGGGACAGGGGGTCTAGAGCAGTACTTC